This record covers a single T cell receptor beta chain. No antigen is known for it. The CDR3 extends over 15 amino acids. The ends lost 4 bases at V and 2 bases at J; junction bases unmatched: 5. In germline, CDR1 is SGDLS, CDR2 YYNGEE. Using immunoSEQ multiplex PCR, the repertoire was profiled, and TCRdb retains in-frame clones only, with some absent. Seen here are around 34,000 clones, around 76% observed once, and the top ten hold roughly 15%. The data were obtained in a study of PD-1 blockade in classical Hodgkin lymphoma. Study findings and constraints: Why repertoires differed is undefined; disease activity or prior therapy possibly contributed. Reports indicated that newly diagnosed patients had lower baseline TCR diversity than healthy donors did. There was a significant rise in CD4+ TCR diversity by C4D1, with no such rise for CD8+.

Relapse was seen in all patients after autologous stem cell transplantation, and brentuximab vedotin exposure was variable. Best responses were complete response, partial response or progressive disease. The rearrangement links TRBV9 to TRBJ2-5; 10 positions agree with TRBD1. The input for sequencing was peripheral blood mononuclear cells (PBMCs), taken before the second cycle of nivolumab. This clonotype was obtained from a human donor with classical Hodgkin lymphoma. CDR3 residues: CASSRTGGWQETQYF. CDR3 DNA: TGTGCCAGCAGCAGGACAGGGGGATGGCAAGAGACCCAGTACTTC.